A single sample is the source of the 25 T cell receptor beta chains below, sequenced in a study of cytomegalovirus exposure and HLA in healthy donors. PCR primers comprised 60 Vbeta and 13 Jbeta primers. Measured with immunoSEQ multiplex PCR; TCRdb has only the in-frame clones, and not every one. This table has some 190,000 clones, about 80% appearing once. Specimen: PBMCs. The receptors here all came from a woman in her 30s in good health and CMV-seronegative.

This chain uses TRBV7-9 with TRBJ1-1; 11 bases agree with TRBD1. The CDR3 has 11 amino acids. The trim removed 5 bases at V and 14 bases at J, leaving 4 bases unmatched. Per the germline V gene, CDR1 is SEHNR and CDR2 is FQNEAQ (reference sequence). The CDR3 region has the DNA TGTGCCAGCAGCCCCGGGACAGGGGGGTTCTTT. Encoded protein: CASSPGTGGFF. Complete variable domain (other parts from reference TRBV7-9 and TRBJ1-1): DTGVSQNPRHKITKRGQNVTFRCDPISEHNRLYWYRQTLGQGPEFLTYFQNEAQLEKSRLLSDRFSAERPKGSFSTLEIQRTEQGDSAMYLCASSPGTGGFFGQGTRLTVV.

The V call is TRBV7-2, the J call TRBJ2-3; 8 nucleotides align to TRBD2. Trimming at V came to 6 bases and at J to 2 bases, leaving 10 bases not matched to a gene. This CDR3 spans 16 amino acids. CDR1 and CDR2 from the germline V gene are SGHTA and FQGNSA. CDR3 in DNA: TGTGCCAGCAGTCCGGGCAGCGGGGGATTCACAGATACGCAGTATTTT. Amino acid sequence: CASSPGSGGFTDTQYF.

This chain uses TRBV30 with TRBJ1-1; D gene uncertain. Trimming took off 5 bases at V and 5 bases at J, with 15 bases between the two ends. Germline lookup yields CDR1 GTSNPN and CDR2 SVGIG (reference sequence). The CDR3 has 13 residues. The CDR3 bases are TGTGCCTGGGGGAGGACTGGTAGGACTGAAGCTTTCTTT. It specifies CAWGRTGRTEAFF.

The chain has TRBV4-1 and TRBJ2-2, with D possibly being TRBD1 (5 bases). CDR1 is MGHRA, CDR2 YSYEKL, per germline. Trimming shortened V by 1 base and J by 0 bases, and 6 bases separated the two germline ends. The CDR3 totals 15 residues. CDR3 loop: CASSQGQPNTGELFF. For the CDR3, the DNA is TGCGCCAGCAGCCAAGGACAGCCGAACACCGGGGAGCTGTTTTTT.

The chain employs TRBV10-3 and TRBJ1-6; 9 bases map to TRBD1. Germline V gives CDR1 ENHRY, CDR2 SYGVKD. Trimming took 11 bases from V and 9 from J; bases not matched to a gene: 5. This CDR3 region has 12 residues. CDR3 protein: CAVQGAGSPLHF. The CDR3 nucleotides read TGTGCCGTACAGGGGGCGGGTTCACCCCTCCACTTT.

V and J are TRBV20-1 and TRBJ2-7; no clear D. The CDR3 totals 11 residues. CDR1 is DFQATT and CDR2 is SNEGSKA in the germline V gene (reference sequence). V dropped 6 bases and J dropped 4 bases, with 10 bases sitting between them. CDR3 region: CSAPLLYEQYF. The CDR3 nucleotides read TGCAGTGCCCCCTTACTTTACGAGCAGTACTTC.

This chain uses TRBV27 with TRBJ2-4; 8 nucleotides line up with TRBD1. Per germline, CDR1 MNHEY and CDR2 SMNVEV (reference sequence). V trimming: 5 bases; J trimming: 7 bases; junction bases outside the gene matches: 7. The CDR3 sequence is 14 residues long. The CDR3 here is CASSPLDRANIQYF. As DNA, the CDR3 is TGTGCCAGCAGTCCTTTGGACAGGGCGAACATTCAGTACTTC.

The J gene is TRBJ1-2, the V gene TRBV6-1; TRBD1 matches 7 bases. Germline V gives CDR1 MNHNS, CDR2 SASEGT. After removal of 3 bases from V and 5 bases from J, the junction contained 9 bases not matched to a gene. This CDR3 has 15 amino acids. Here the CDR3 DNA reads TGTGCCAGCAGTGATGCGGCAGGGGGTGTGTATGGCTACACCTTC. Amino acid sequence: CASSDAAGGVYGYTF.

The chain is built from TRBV9 and TRBJ2-7; the match to TRBD1 covers 11 bases. Losses at the gene ends were 2 bases for V and 6 bases for J; bases not matched to a gene: 4. The germline CDR1 and CDR2 sequences are SGDLS and YYNGEE. The CDR3 is 14 amino acids. The CDR3 region has the DNA TGTGCCAGCAGCGTCAGGACAGGGGGCGGCGAGCAGTACTTC. Translated, it gives CASSVRTGGGEQYF. Based on the CDR3 plus reference TRBV9 and TRBJ2-7, the full variable domain is DSGVTQTPKHLITATGQRVTLRCSPRSGDLSVYWYQQSLDQGLQFLIQYYNGEERAKGNILERFSAQQFPDLHSELNLSSLELGDSALYFCASSVRTGGGEQYFGPGTRLTVT.

The genes are TRBV27 and TRBJ1-5; no firm D call. V was cut by 5 bases and J by 0 bases, with 20 bases left in between. Germline V CDR1 and CDR2: MNHEY, SMNVEV (reference sequence). The length of the CDR3 is 18 residues. The chain's CDR3 is CASSPNLSHRYSNQPQHF. DNA for the CDR3: TGTGCCAGCAGTCCCAATTTGAGTCACCGGTATAGCAATCAGCCCCAGCATTTT.

The rearrangement links TRBV7-6 to TRBJ1-3, with 8 bases that match TRBD1. The V gene's germline CDR1 is SGHVS and CDR2 FNYEAQ. Trimming took 1 base from V and 0 from J; bases not matched to a gene: 2. The CDR3 has 16 amino acids. CDR3 coding DNA: TGTGCCAGCAGCTTAGGGACAGGGAGCTCTGGAAACACCATATATTTT. This encodes CASSLGTGSSGNTIYF.

Regarding this clone: The same CDR3 also results from other DNA sequences found in this sample. CDR3 region: CASNKAGGPYEQYF. CDR3 bases: TGTGCCAGCAATAAAGCGGGGGGGCCTTACGAGCAGTACTTC. The chain carries TRBV6-1 and TRBJ2-7, with 10 bases fitting TRBD2. Germline CDR1 and CDR2: MNHNS and SASEGT. V shed 7 bases, J shed 4 bases, and the junction held 7 bases outside the gene matches. CDR3 length: 14 amino acids.

The rearrangement links TRBV19 to TRBJ1-3; the D is unclear. Per germline, CDR1 LNHDA and CDR2 SQIVND (reference sequence). CDR3 length: 16 amino acids. The ends were cut back, 1 base at V and 0 bases at J, with 10 bases in the middle. In DNA, the CDR3 is TGTGCCAGTAGTATAGGCGGCGGCTTCTCTGGAAACACCATATATTTT. Its protein product is CASSIGGGFSGNTIYF. The complete variable domain, with remaining parts taken from reference TRBV19 and TRBJ1-3, reads DGGITQSPKYLFRKEGQNVTLSCEQNLNHDAMYWYRQDPGQGLRLIYYSQIVNDFQKGDIAEGYSVSREKKESFPLTVTSAQKNPTAFYLCASSIGGGFSGNTIYFGEGSWLTVV.

The chain employs TRBV20-1 and TRBJ2-1; no clear D. Germline CDR1 is DFQATT and CDR2 is SNEGSKA (reference sequence). V gave up 6 bases and J gave up 8 bases, with 8 bases separating them. The length of the CDR3 is 10 residues. The CDR3 DNA is TGCAGTGCCCTTATCGATGAGCAGTTCTTC. Its translation: CSALIDEQFF.

The rearrangement links TRBV2 to TRBJ2-4, with TRBD2 matching 8 bases. The CDR3 consists of 17 residues. V gave up 2 bases and J gave up 0 bases; unmatched junction bases: 6. The V gene's germline CDR1 is SNHLY and CDR2 FYNNEI. Here the CDR3 DNA reads TGTGCCAGCAGTGAACTGGCGGGGGGACTAGCCAAAAACATTCAGTACTTC. Its translation: CASSELAGGLAKNIQYF.

V usage is TRBV5-1 and J usage is TRBJ1-4; tentative D call: TRBD1 (6 bases). With 0 bases removed from V and 0 bases from J, the gap between germline ends came to 12 bases. This CDR3 has 17 amino acids. Germline CDR1 SGHRS, CDR2 YFSETQ. CDR3 bases: TGCGCCAGCAGCTTGGTTCCAGGGGTCCCAACTAATGAAAAACTGTTTTTT. It is translated as CASSLVPGVPTNEKLFF.

The chain couples TRBV18 to TRBJ2-7; D might be TRBD1 (6 bases). Germline V gene data show CDR1 as KGHSH and CDR2 as LQKENI. The CDR3 extends over 14 amino acids. Deletions cut 6 bases from V and 6 bases from J, with 18 bases between. The CDR3 sequence is CASSPLSGDGEQYF. CDR3 in DNA: TGTGCCAGCTCTCCCTTGTCAGGGGATGGCGAGCAGTACTTC.

In this sample, this clone turned up once. The junction departs from the called germline gene at one end, perhaps through a read error. The chain couples TRBV10-3 to TRBJ2-1; D might be TRBD1 (6 bases). The CDR3 has 10 residues. In germline, CDR1 is ENHRY, CDR2 SYGVKD. The DNA for the CDR3 is TGTGCCATCAGTGAACAGGGATGGGTCTTC. Encoded protein: CAISEQGWVF.

The chain's CDR3 is CASSGRDGNQPQHF. In nucleotides, the CDR3 is TGTGCCAGCAGCGGGCGGGATGGGAATCAGCCCCAGCATTTT. V and J are TRBV7-9 and TRBJ1-5; no clear D. CDR1 is SEHNR, CDR2 FQNEAQ, per germline (reference sequence). The CDR3 is 14 amino acids. V was pared by 5 bases and J by 4 bases, with 12 bases between. Together with reference TRBV7-9 and TRBJ1-5, the CDR3 gives the full variable domain: DTGVSQNPRHKITKRGQNVTFRCDPISEHNRLYWYRQTLGQGPEFLTYFQNEAQLEKSRLLSDRFSAERPKGSFSTLEIQRTEQGDSAMYLCASSGRDGNQPQHFGDGTRLSIL.

V and J are TRBV15 and TRBJ2-5; 7 nucleotides agree with TRBD1. Germline V CDR1 and CDR2: LNHNV, YYDKDF (reference sequence). The CDR3 loop spans 19 amino acids. V trimming: 0 bases; J trimming: 2 bases; junction bases outside the gene matches: 15. For the CDR3, the DNA is TGTGCCACCAGCAGAGAACTTCCTTTCCGGTTGGACAGGCAAGAGACCCAGTACTTC. Translation: CATSRELPFRLDRQETQYF.

The rearrangement uses TRBV5-1 and TRBJ2-3; D gene uncertain. This CDR3 has 15 amino acids. Trimming took off 0 bases at V and 1 base at J, with 9 bases between the two ends. The germline V gene has CDR1 SGHRS and CDR2 YFSETQ. DNA for the CDR3: TGCGCCAGCAGCTTGGGGCTGGGCGGCACAGATACGCAGTATTTT. Amino acids: CASSLGLGGTDTQYF. Full variable domain (rest looked up from reference TRBV5-1 and TRBJ2-3): KAGVTQTPRYLIKTRGQQVTLSCSPISGHRSVSWYQQTPGQGLQFLFEYFSETQRNKGNFPGRFSGRQFSNSRSEMNVSTLELGDSALYLCASSLGLGGTDTQYFGPGTRLTVL.

The chain combines TRBV5-1 with TRBJ1-1; TRBD1 agrees at 11 bases. Germline V gene lookup returns CDR1 SGHRS and CDR2 YFSETQ. V was pared by 4 bases and J by 0 bases, with 5 bases of the junction left unmatched. The CDR3 is 16 residues long. The CDR3 region has the DNA TGCGCCAGCAGCCTCCGGGACAGGGGGATGAACACTGAAGCTTTCTTT. Residues: CASSLRDRGMNTEAFF.

The chain joins TRBV7-8 to TRBJ1-2; the match to TRBD1 covers 7 bases. CDR1 SGHVS and CDR2 FQNEAQ come from the germline V gene. V was pared by 5 bases and J by 6 bases, with 6 bases of the junction left unmatched. CDR3 length equals 13 residues. The CDR3 DNA reads TGTGCCAGCAGCCTCCCGACAGGGAATGGCTACACCTTC. It codes for CASSLPTGNGYTF. The full variable domain, completed using reference TRBV7-8 and TRBJ1-2, is GAGVSQSPRYKVAKRGQDVALRCDPISGHVSLFWYQQALGQGPEFLTYFQNEAQLDKSGLPSDRFFAERPEGSVSTLKIQRTQQEDSAVYLCASSLPTGNGYTFGSGTRLTVV.

The chain uses TRBV7-3 and TRBJ1-1; no firm D call. The germline V gene has CDR1 SGHTA and CDR2 FQGTGA. The germline V and J ends were trimmed by 3 bases and 4 bases, with 9 bases remaining between them. This CDR3 is 13 amino acids long. CDR3 sequence (DNA): TGTGCCAGCAGCTTGGAGGGTTCCACTGAAGCTTTCTTT. It codes for CASSLEGSTEAFF.

This chain's CDR3 is CASSLLSQGGNEQFF. The CDR3 DNA follows: TGTGCCAGCAGCTTATTATCACAGGGGGGGAATGAGCAGTTCTTC. The rearrangement joins TRBV7-8 to TRBJ2-1, with D perhaps TRBD1 (8 bases). Germline V CDR1 and CDR2: SGHVS, FQNEAQ. This CDR3 is 15 amino acids long. The ends were cut back, 2 bases at V and 7 bases at J, with 15 bases in the middle.